These 21 T cell receptor beta chains were sequenced from one sample in a study of T cell changes during pregnancy in multiple sclerosis. TCRdb's copy holds only in-frame clones and misses some; the assay was immunoSEQ multiplex PCR. The sample lists tens of thousands of clones; around nine tenths were seen once. The sequenced sample was CD4+ T cells from peripheral blood mononuclear cells, obtained after pregnancy. The receptors come from a female donor with multiple sclerosis, enrolled in a pregnancy study.

J is TRBJ2-1 and V is TRBV21-1; the table's TRBD2 call for D was not verified on the DNA. TRBV21-1 is classified as a pseudogene. This CDR3 spans 16 amino acids. CDR3 in DNA: TGTGCCAGCAGCAAAAGGCAGCGGGAGATCGGTAAGGAGCAGTTCTTC. Its protein product is CASSKRQREIGKEQFF.

The rearrangement links TRBV10-2 to TRBJ2-5; a weak D match, TRBD1 (6 bases). This CDR3 spans 13 amino acids. Deletions cut 4 bases from V and 4 bases from J, with 10 bases between. Germline-derived CDR1 and CDR2 are WSHSY and SAAADI. Here the CDR3 reads CASSGAGAETQYF. For the CDR3, the DNA is TGCGCCAGCAGTGGCGCAGGGGCAGAGACCCAGTACTTC.

The V and J genes are TRBV11-3 and TRBJ1-1, with 9 bases fitting TRBD1. Germline V gene lookup returns CDR1 SGHNT and CDR2 YENEEA. V lost 5 bases and J lost 4; bases outside the gene matches: 11. This CDR3 region has 16 residues. CDR3 sequence reads: CASSPPGQGRGTEAFF. In DNA form, the CDR3 reads TGTGCCAGCAGCCCACCGGGACAGGGCCGCGGCACTGAAGCTTTCTTT.

The J gene is TRBJ2-2, the V gene TRBV19; 11 bases are a match to TRBD2. This CDR3 spans 17 amino acids. The V segment lost 6 bases and the J segment 6 bases; nucleotides outside the gene matches: 12. The germline V gene has CDR1 LNHDA and CDR2 SQIVND (reference sequence). Here the CDR3 DNA reads TGTGCCAGTAGCCCAAGGGGGCTAGCGGGAGGCCCCGGGGAGCTGTTTTTT. It encodes CASSPRGLAGGPGELFF.

The CDR3 DNA is TGCGCCAGCAGCCAAGTCGCGACACCACTCTATGGCTACACCTTC. Protein sequence: CASSQVATPLYGYTF. This chain connects TRBV4-3 to TRBJ1-2, with no clear D. The CDR3 has 15 residues. Deletions cut 1 base from V and 4 bases from J, with 13 bases between. Germline V gene lookup returns CDR1 LGHNA and CDR2 YSLEER.

CDR3 residues: CASSQESGGVGYEQYF. The CDR3 nucleotides read TGTGCCAGCAGCCAAGAATCGGGGGGCGTGGGGTACGAGCAGTACTTC. The chain uses TRBV4-2 and TRBJ2-7, with D perhaps TRBD2 (7 bases). This CDR3 is built from 16 residues. Germline assignment: CDR1 LGHNA and CDR2 YNFKEQ. Trimming cost V 0 bases and J 4 bases, with 16 bases left between them.

This clone was seen a single time. The J gene is TRBJ1-1, the V gene TRBV6-1; tentative D call: TRBD1 (5 bases). The length of the CDR3 is 13 residues. The germline V and J ends were trimmed by 6 bases and 2 bases, with 10 bases remaining between them. CDR1 is MNHNS and CDR2 is SASEGT in the germline V gene. The CDR3 region has the DNA TGTGCCAGCAGCATACAGGTTAACACTGAAGCTTTCTTT. It translates to CASSIQVNTEAFF.

V gene TRBV5-1 combines with J gene TRBJ1-2, with D possibly being TRBD1 (5 bases). CDR1 is SGHRS, CDR2 YFSETQ, per germline. This CDR3 is 12 amino acids long. V was clipped by 0 bases and J by 7 bases, with 7 bases between them. The CDR3 DNA sequence: TGCGCCAGCAGCTTGGCGGGGGGTGGCTACACCTTC. Translation: CASSLAGGGYTF.

The V call is TRBV2, the J call TRBJ2-3, with 12 bases matching TRBD2. V lost 5 bases, J lost 3 bases, and 3 bases stayed unmatched. The CDR3 contains 15 residues. The germline V gene encodes CDR1 SNHLY and CDR2 FYNNEI. Here the CDR3 reads CASSWTSGTTDTQYF. The CDR3 coding sequence is TGTGCCAGCAGTTGGACTAGCGGGACGACAGATACGCAGTATTTT.

The V gene is TRBV5-6, the J gene TRBJ2-7; D might be TRBD1 (6 bases). Looked up from germline, CDR1 is SGHDT and CDR2 is YYEEEE. The ends were cut back, 0 bases at V and 7 bases at J, with 17 bases in the middle. There are 15 residues in the CDR3. CDR3 DNA sequence: TGTGCCAGCAGCTTGGCCGGGCCAGGGGCTGGGGAGCAGTACTTC. This encodes CASSLAGPGAGEQYF.

The chain has TRBV6-5 and TRBJ2-4; 9 bases are shared with TRBD1. This CDR3 is built from 14 residues. The ends lost 2 bases at V and 13 bases at J; junction bases unmatched: 9. Germline CDR1 and CDR2: MNHEY and SVGAGI. The CDR3 DNA reads TGTGCCAGCAGTTACGGGGGGACAGGGAGCTTGCAGTACTTC. As protein: CASSYGGTGSLQYF.

V is TRBV5-4 and J is TRBJ2-5; TRBD1 is a possible D gene (6 bases). CDR3 length: 15 amino acids. V lost 4 bases, J lost 5 bases, and 18 bases lay in between. The germline gives CDR1 SGHNT, CDR2 YYREEE (reference sequence). The CDR3 nucleotides are TGTGCCAGCAGCGAGGACAGCGTAGGATTGGAGACCCAGTACTTC. Translating gives CASSEDSVGLETQYF.

This chain uses TRBV19 with TRBJ2-1; D is perhaps TRBD1 (6 bases). Germline V gene data show CDR1 as LNHDA and CDR2 as SQIVND (reference sequence). The ends were cut back, 7 bases at V and 3 bases at J, with 25 bases in the middle. The CDR3 length is 18 residues. The CDR3 DNA follows: TGTGCCAGTAACACCGTCCGACCGGGACAAATTTTCTACAATGAGCAGTTCTTC. It translates to CASNTVRPGQIFYNEQFF.

The rearrangement joins TRBV5-5 to TRBJ1-1; tentative D call: TRBD1 (5 bases). In germline, CDR1 is SGHKS, CDR2 YYEKEE (reference sequence). CDR3 length equals 15 residues. The V and J ends lost 2 bases and 5 bases respectively, with 16 bases between them. Written as DNA, the CDR3 is TGTGCCAGCAGCTTCCGGGTAGGCCGGGGGACTGAAGCTTTCTTT. Translating it yields CASSFRVGRGTEAFF.

This chain links TRBV5-1 with TRBJ1-1; TRBD1 agrees at 7 bases. Germline values: CDR1 SGHRS, CDR2 YFSETQ. The V and J ends lost 5 bases and 3 bases, in that order; junction bases with no gene match: 7. The CDR3 is 14 amino acids. The CDR3 is CASRSGGSDTEAFF. In DNA, the CDR3 is TGCGCCAGCAGGTCAGGGGGATCGGACACTGAAGCTTTCTTT.

The chain combines TRBV6-1 with TRBJ1-1; TRBD1 is a possible D gene (6 bases). CDR1 is MNHNS, CDR2 SASEGT, per germline. V dropped 10 bases and J dropped 4 bases, with 16 bases sitting between them. CDR3 length: 13 amino acids. CDR3 loop: CATNLAGATEAFF. The CDR3 bases are TGTGCCACCAACCTAGCGGGGGCCACTGAAGCTTTCTTT.

This chain connects TRBV5-4 to TRBJ2-5; no clear D. The DNA end is more similar to TRBJ2-7, so the J call may be wrong. Germline loops: CDR1 SGHNT, CDR2 YYREEE (reference sequence). This CDR3 spans 13 amino acids. The CDR3 DNA reads as TGTGCCAGCAGCTTGGCGAATACCTACGAGCAGTACTTC. Its protein product is CASSLANTYEQYF.

This clone was found a few times. This chain connects TRBV21-1 to TRBJ1-1; the listed D gene, TRBD1, was not tested against the DNA. TRBV21-1 is a pseudogene segment. CDR3 length equals 19 residues. CDR3 sequence: CASSKAACDCRGLNTEAFF. The CDR3 DNA sequence: TGTGCCAGCAGCAAAGCCGCTTGTGACTGCAGGGGGCTGAACACTGAAGCTTTCTTT.

This sequence joins TRBV5-4 and TRBJ2-3; D is perhaps TRBD2 (6 bases). V lost 7 bases to trimming and J lost 4 bases, with 16 bases between them. CDR1 and CDR2 from the germline V gene are SGHNT and YYREEE (reference sequence). This CDR3 is built from 14 residues. This chain's CDR3 is CASAPGVGADTQYF. The DNA for the CDR3 is TGTGCCAGCGCGCCGGGGGTGGGGGCAGATACGCAGTATTTT.

Only one count was recorded for this clone. One junction end does not reproduce the germline sequence, and a read error may be involved. The chain couples TRBV30 to TRBJ2-6; D not resolved. Germline loops: CDR1 GTSNPN, CDR2 SVGIG (reference sequence). CDR3 length equals 13 residues. CDR3 DNA: TGTACCTGTCTCGGCTCTGGGGCCAACGTCCTGACTTTC. It codes for CTCLGSGANVLTF.

J is TRBJ1-2 and V is TRBV7-9, with 7 bases matching TRBD1. The CDR3 has 15 amino acids. Per the germline V gene, CDR1 is SEHNR and CDR2 is FQNEAQ (reference sequence). The trim removed 5 bases at V and 8 bases at J, leaving 14 bases unmatched. CDR3 residues: CASSHETSGGGGYTF. The DNA for the CDR3 is TGTGCCAGCAGCCACGAGACCTCAGGGGGAGGCGGCTACACCTTC.